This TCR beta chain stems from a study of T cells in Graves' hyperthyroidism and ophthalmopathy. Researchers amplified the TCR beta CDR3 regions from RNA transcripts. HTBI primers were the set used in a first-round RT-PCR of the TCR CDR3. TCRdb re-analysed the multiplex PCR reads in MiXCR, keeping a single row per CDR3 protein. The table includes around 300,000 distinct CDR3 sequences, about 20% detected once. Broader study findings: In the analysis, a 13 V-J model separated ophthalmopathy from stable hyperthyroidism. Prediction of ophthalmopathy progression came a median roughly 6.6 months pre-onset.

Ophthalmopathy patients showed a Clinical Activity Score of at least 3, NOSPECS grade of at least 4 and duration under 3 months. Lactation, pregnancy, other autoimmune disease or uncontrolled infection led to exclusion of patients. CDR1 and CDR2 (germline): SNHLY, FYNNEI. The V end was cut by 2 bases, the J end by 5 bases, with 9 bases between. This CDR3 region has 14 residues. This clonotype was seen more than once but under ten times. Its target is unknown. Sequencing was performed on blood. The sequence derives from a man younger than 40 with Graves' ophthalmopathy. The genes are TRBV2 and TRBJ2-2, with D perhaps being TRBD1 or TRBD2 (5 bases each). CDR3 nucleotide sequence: TGTGCCAGCAGTGAACAGGGAGTAACCGGGGAGCTGTTTTTT. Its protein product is CASSEQGVTGELFF.